The next 20 T cell receptor beta chains were all read from a single sample in a study of graft-versus-host responses after intestinal transplantation. No antigen is known for these receptors. This table comes from immunoSEQ multiplex PCR, and its TCRdb copy is limited to in-frame clones, with some not included. This sample yields 120,000 or so clones, of which about 94% are seen a single time; about 0.51% belongs to the top ten. The sample consisted of unstimulated CD8+ T cells sorted from spleen or lymph node cells, taken before intestinal transplant. These receptors were taken from a human donor who received an intestinal transplant.

The chain employs TRBV4-2 and TRBJ1-1, with TRBD1 as a possible D gene (5 bases). V was pared by 1 base and J by 4 bases, with 22 bases between. The V gene's germline CDR1 is LGHNA and CDR2 YNFKEQ. The CDR3 is 18 amino acids. CDR3 sequence (DNA): TGTGCCAGCAGCCAAGCGGGCCCCGGGAGGGGTTGGGGCACTGAAGCTTTCTTT. Its translation is CASSQAGPGRGWGTEAFF.

The chain joins TRBV25-1 to TRBJ2-2; 9 bases are a match to TRBD1. Germline CDR1 is MGHDK and CDR2 is SYGVNS. Trimming at V came to 8 bases and at J to 5 bases, leaving 6 bases not matched to a gene. The length of the CDR3 is 14 residues. Here the CDR3 DNA reads TGTGCCAGCCGACCGGGACAGGGAACCGGGGAGCTGTTTTTT. It is translated as CASRPGQGTGELFF.

The rearrangement links TRBV7-6 to TRBJ2-7, with 10 bases aligning to TRBD1. CDR1 and CDR2 (germline): SGHVS, FNYEAQ. The CDR3 is made up of 14 amino acids. V shed 5 bases and J 2 bases; nucleotides not matched to a gene: 3. CDR3 amino acids: CASSETGGPYEQYF. The CDR3 DNA reads TGTGCCAGCAGCGAGACAGGGGGCCCCTACGAGCAGTACTTC.

V gene TRBV27 combines with J gene TRBJ2-7; D gene unclear. Germline lookup yields CDR1 MNHEY and CDR2 SMNVEV (reference sequence). Deletions cut 1 base from V and 0 bases from J, with 13 bases between. CDR3 length equals 16 residues. The CDR3 DNA sequence: TGTGCCAGCAGTTTATATATGGACCGGCCCTCCTACGAGCAGTACTTC. It codes for CASSLYMDRPSYEQYF.

This chain connects TRBV5-1 to TRBJ2-1, with no clear D. Germline V lookup: CDR1 SGHRS, CDR2 YFSETQ. The CDR3 contains 15 residues. V was shortened by 0 bases and J by 4 bases, with 11 bases between the two germline ends. Written as DNA, the CDR3 is TGCGCCAGCAGCTTGGCCTGGGGAAGGTACAATGAGCAGTTCTTC. Amino acid sequence: CASSLAWGRYNEQFF.

V usage is TRBV13 and J usage is TRBJ2-1; 8 bases match TRBD2. The J segment lost 6 bases and the V segment lost 3 bases, leaving 7 bases of the junction unmatched. The CDR3 spans 15 residues. The V gene's germline CDR1 is PRHDT and CDR2 FYEKMQ (reference sequence). In DNA, the CDR3 is TGTGCCAGCAGCTTCCAAGCGGGAGCGGGCAATGAGCAGTTCTTC. Its translation is CASSFQAGAGNEQFF.

The chain's CDR3 is CASSSGLAGAGEQFF. For the CDR3, the DNA is TGTGCCAGCAGCTCTGGACTAGCGGGAGCAGGGGAGCAGTTCTTC. V is TRBV7-3 and J is TRBJ2-1; 13 nucleotides align to TRBD2. The germline CDR1 and CDR2 sequences are SGHTA and FQGTGA. With 4 bases clipped from V and 10 bases from J, the junction kept 7 bases outside the gene matches. The CDR3 length is 15 residues.

This chain links TRBV19 with TRBJ2-6, with TRBD1 matching 7 bases. Per the germline V gene, CDR1 is LNHDA and CDR2 is SQIVND (reference sequence). V lost 6 bases, J lost 2 bases, and 4 bases stayed unmatched. The CDR3 spans 15 residues. Here the CDR3 DNA reads TGTGCCAGTAGCAACACAGGGGCTGGGGCCAACGTCCTGACTTTC. Amino acids: CASSNTGAGANVLTF.

This chain links TRBV27 with TRBJ2-7, with D possibly matching TRBD1 (5 bases). V dropped 6 bases and J dropped 2 bases, with 14 bases sitting between them. Germline V gene data show CDR1 as MNHEY and CDR2 as SMNVEV (reference sequence). There are 14 residues in the CDR3. CDR3 in DNA: TGTGCCAGCAGCGAACAGGATAGGCCCTACGAGCAGTACTTC. Protein product: CASSEQDRPYEQYF.

V usage is TRBV5-8 and J usage is TRBJ2-2; TRBD2 agrees at 11 bases. The CDR3 totals 16 residues. The V gene's germline CDR1 is SGHTS and CDR2 YDEGEE. V dropped 1 base and J dropped 6; count of bases not matched to a gene: 5. The CDR3 sequence is CASSLRLAGRSGELFF. The CDR3 bases are TGTGCCAGCAGCTTGAGACTAGCGGGAAGGTCCGGGGAGCTGTTTTTT.

This sequence joins TRBV28 and TRBJ2-1, with 11 bases aligning to TRBD2. The V and J ends lost 2 bases and 5 bases, in that order; junction bases with no gene match: 8. CDR1 is MDHEN and CDR2 is SYDVKM in the germline V gene. The CDR3 length is 17 residues. CDR3 nucleotides: TGTGCCAGCAGTTTAGAATATAGCGGGAGGGCCGACAATGAGCAGTTCTTC. Amino acid sequence: CASSLEYSGRADNEQFF.

This clone was observed once. This chain links TRBV30 with TRBJ2-7; D is uncertain. The CDR3 consists of 11 residues. The V gene's germline CDR1 is GTSNPN and CDR2 SVGIG (reference sequence). Trimming removed 1 base from V and 3 bases from J, with 4 bases in between. The CDR3, as DNA: TGTGCCTGGAGTGCCAACTACGAGCAGTACTTC. It translates to CAWSANYEQYF.

This clone was seen once. This chain uses TRBV7-9 with TRBJ2-5; 8 bases fit TRBD1. The DNA matches TRBJ2-7 better at its end, which makes the J call doubtful. This CDR3 has 14 amino acids. Per the germline V gene, CDR1 is SEHNR and CDR2 is FQNEAQ (reference sequence). The CDR3 is CASSSPGQEYEQYF. CDR3 sequence (DNA): TGTGCCAGCAGCTCGCCGGGACAGGAATACGAGCAGTACTTC.

This chain uses TRBV6-6 with TRBJ2-7, with D maybe TRBD1 (6 bases). Germline assignment: CDR1 MNHNY and CDR2 SVGAGI (reference sequence). V was shortened by 2 bases and J by 7 bases, with 15 bases between the two germline ends. The CDR3 has 14 residues. This CDR3 is CASSYPGQSREQYF. The CDR3 nucleotides are TGTGCCAGCAGTTACCCTGGACAGTCTAGGGAGCAGTACTTC.

The chain couples TRBV7-9 to TRBJ2-7; the match to TRBD1 covers 7 bases. Trimming took 0 bases from V and 6 from J; bases not matched to a gene: 5. Looked up from germline, CDR1 is SEHNR and CDR2 is FQNEAQ (reference sequence). The CDR3 covers 14 residues. CDR3 region: CASSLAPGGREQYF. The CDR3 DNA follows: TGTGCCAGCAGCTTAGCGCCAGGGGGACGCGAGCAGTACTTC.

The V call is TRBV19, the J call TRBJ2-7; D is unresolved. Trimming removed 3 bases from V and 1 base from J, with 7 bases in between. There are 13 residues in the CDR3. Looked up from germline, CDR1 is LNHDA and CDR2 is SQIVND (reference sequence). CDR3 amino acids: CASSIWDSYEQYF. CDR3 DNA sequence: TGTGCCAGTAGTATCTGGGATTCCTACGAGCAGTACTTC.

Worth noting for this clone: Other DNA variants within this sample encode the same CDR3. The chain recombines TRBV6-5 with TRBJ2-1; D gene uncertain. CDR3 length: 13 amino acids. Between the trimmed V and J ends, which lost 0 bases and 6 bases, there was a span of 6 bases. Germline loops: CDR1 MNHEY, CDR2 SVGAGI. CDR3 loop: CASSYSSANEQFF. Written as DNA, the CDR3 is TGTGCCAGCAGTTACTCATCGGCCAATGAGCAGTTCTTC.

This clone has just a few counts. This chain uses TRBV18 with TRBJ2-7; no reliable D call. The germline V and J ends were trimmed by 5 bases and 4 bases, with 12 bases remaining between them. This CDR3 spans 13 amino acids. In germline, CDR1 is KGHSH, CDR2 LQKENI. The CDR3 is CASSLDREYEQYF. DNA of the CDR3: TGTGCCAGCTCATTGGACCGAGAATACGAGCAGTACTTC.

The chain combines TRBV4-1 with TRBJ2-7, with no clear D. This CDR3 spans 14 amino acids. Between the trimmed V and J ends, which lost 0 bases and 3 bases, there was a span of 9 bases. The germline V gene encodes CDR1 MGHRA and CDR2 YSYEKL. The CDR3 protein is CASSQEPRHYEQYF. In DNA, the CDR3 is TGCGCCAGCAGCCAAGAACCAAGGCACTACGAGCAGTACTTC.

The V call is TRBV27, the J call TRBJ1-4, with a possible D match to TRBD1 (5 bases). Trimming cost V 2 bases and J 4 bases, with 5 bases left between them. The germline gives CDR1 MNHEY, CDR2 SMNVEV (reference sequence). The CDR3 consists of 13 residues. The CDR3 reads CASSLGGNEKLFF. In nucleotides, the CDR3 is TGTGCCAGCAGTTTAGGGGGTAATGAAAAACTGTTTTTT.